Below, 32 T cell receptor beta chains from the same sample are listed, as sequenced in a study of CD4 T cells in relation to SARS-CoV-2 and coronaviruses. Sequencing used immunoSEQ multiplex PCR; TCRdb keeps in-frame clones, though not all of them. This sample yields about 56,000 clones, of which 92% are seen a single time; roughly 0.37% belongs to the top ten. Specimen: naive CD4+ T cells from PBMCs. Subset in this sample: naive CD4+ T cells isolated by negative enrichment. The source is an adult with COVID-19.

The chain employs TRBV28 and TRBJ2-3; D is undetermined. Germline V CDR1 and CDR2: MDHEN, SYDVKM. The germline V and J ends were trimmed by 8 bases and 6 bases, with 18 bases remaining between them. The CDR3 consists of 14 residues. Here the CDR3 reads CASASRATLDTQYF. As DNA, the CDR3 is TGTGCCAGCGCCTCCAGAGCCACCTTGGATACGCAGTATTTT. Complete variable domain (other parts from reference TRBV28 and TRBJ2-3): DVKVTQSSRYLVKRTGEKVFLECVQDMDHENMFWYRQDPGLGLRLIYFSYDVKMKEKGDIPEGYSVSREKKERFSLILESASTNQTSMYLCASASRATLDTQYFGPGTRLTVL.

The chain employs TRBV5-6 and TRBJ2-3; 11 bases align to TRBD2. V lost 2 bases and J lost 4; bases outside the gene matches: 3. Germline V lookup: CDR1 SGHDT, CDR2 YYEEEE. The CDR3 covers 15 residues. The CDR3 region is CASSLPGLAADTQYF. CDR3 DNA: TGTGCCAGCAGCTTACCGGGACTAGCGGCAGATACGCAGTATTTT.

The chain combines TRBV5-1 with TRBJ1-4, with TRBD1 matching over 7 bases. Trimming at V came to 0 bases and at J to 8 bases, leaving 10 bases not matched to a gene. The V gene's germline CDR1 is SGHRS and CDR2 YFSETQ. The CDR3 length is 16 residues. The CDR3 here is CASSLGKGAQGEKLFF. CDR3 bases: TGCGCCAGCAGCTTGGGAAAGGGGGCGCAGGGAGAAAAACTGTTTTTT.

This chain links TRBV9 with TRBJ1-6; 9 bases fit TRBD1. This CDR3 is 14 amino acids long. V was clipped by 5 bases and J by 10 bases; unmatched bases: 7. Germline CDR1 is SGDLS and CDR2 is YYNGEE. CDR3 loop: CASRDGQGRSPLHF. As DNA, the CDR3 is TGTGCCAGCAGAGACGGACAGGGGAGATCACCCCTCCACTTT.

The gene calls are TRBV5-4 and TRBJ1-1; the match to TRBD1 covers 7 bases. The CDR3 totals 15 residues. The V gene end was trimmed by 7 bases and the J gene end by 6 bases; junction bases not matched to a gene: 15. The germline V gene encodes CDR1 SGHNT and CDR2 YYREEE (reference sequence). As DNA, the CDR3 is TGTGCCAGCCGTTCACGCAGGGGGGGGGACCCTGAAGCTTTCTTT. Translating gives CASRSRRGGDPEAFF.

V gene TRBV28 combines with J gene TRBJ2-6, with 10 bases lining up with TRBD2. The CDR3 consists of 18 residues. V was clipped by 5 bases and J by 0 bases; unmatched bases: 7. Per the germline V gene, CDR1 is MDHEN and CDR2 is SYDVKM. The CDR3 loop reads CASSPTSGSYSGANVLTF. The CDR3 DNA follows: TGTGCCAGCAGTCCGACTAGCGGGTCTTACTCTGGGGCCAACGTCCTGACTTTC.

The chain carries TRBV28 and TRBJ2-7; 9 nucleotides match TRBD2. The CDR3 totals 14 residues. Germline CDR1 and CDR2: MDHEN and SYDVKM. J was trimmed by 3 bases and V by 2 bases; bases with no gene match: 2. The CDR3 loop is CASSLVAGVYEQYF. In DNA, the CDR3 is TGTGCCAGCAGTTTAGTAGCGGGAGTCTACGAGCAGTACTTC.

The gene calls are TRBV20-1 and TRBJ1-2; D might be TRBD1 (5 bases). Between the trimmed V and J ends, which lost 3 bases and 6 bases, there was a span of 14 bases. The CDR3 contains 13 residues. Germline CDR1 reads DFQATT; CDR2 reads SNEGSKA (reference sequence). DNA for the CDR3: TGCAGTGCTAGTCCCAAGCGAGGGGATGGCTACACCTTC. Translated: CSASPKRGDGYTF.

This chain connects TRBV19 to TRBJ1-5, with a tentative D call TRBD1 (6 bases). This CDR3 is built from 18 residues. CDR1 is LNHDA, CDR2 SQIVND, per germline (reference sequence). Trimming shortened V by 2 bases and J by 2 bases, and 19 bases separated the two germline ends. This CDR3 reads CASSIKMDEWGRNQPQHF. The CDR3 DNA sequence: TGTGCCAGTAGTATAAAAATGGACGAATGGGGGCGCAATCAGCCCCAGCATTTT.

The chain links TRBV7-9 to TRBJ1-4, with D perhaps matching TRBD1 (5 bases). V was clipped by 3 bases and J by 4 bases, with 9 bases between them. Germline CDR1 is SEHNR and CDR2 is FQNEAQ (reference sequence). The CDR3 runs 14 residues. The CDR3 here is CASSFGTDNEKLFF. The CDR3 DNA reads TGTGCCAGCAGCTTCGGGACGGATAATGAAAAACTGTTTTTT. The full variable domain, rest sourced from reference TRBV7-9 and TRBJ1-4, is DTGVSQNPRHKITKRGQNVTFRCDPISEHNRLYWYRQTLGQGPEFLTYFQNEAQLEKSRLLSDRFSAERPKGSFSTLEIQRTEQGDSAMYLCASSFGTDNEKLFFGSGTQLSVL.

The chain uses TRBV2 and TRBJ2-1; 14 bases map to TRBD2. The germline CDR1 and CDR2 sequences are SNHLY and FYNNEI. The CDR3 sequence is 16 residues long. Germline trimming cut 6 bases from V and 6 bases from J; bases unmatched to any gene: 7. CDR3 nucleotides: TGTGCCAGCAGAGGGACTAGCGGGAGTTCTCCCAATGAGCAGTTCTTC. Protein product: CASRGTSGSSPNEQFF.

The rearrangement links TRBV3-1 (or the pseudogene TRBV3-2) to TRBJ2-7, with D unresolved. Trimming pared 1 base from V and 5 bases from J, leaving 3 bases between. This CDR3 spans 11 amino acids. Germline V gene sequence: CDR1 LGHDT, CDR2 YNNKEL (reference sequence). The CDR3 bases are TGTGCCAGCAGCCAAGCCCACGAGCAGTACTTC. Translating gives CASSQAHEQYF.

The chain is built from TRBV28 and TRBJ2-3; TRBD2 matches 8 bases. With V trimmed by 6 bases and J by 2 bases, 4 bases remained unmatched. The CDR3 spans 14 residues. Germline lookup yields CDR1 MDHEN and CDR2 SYDVKM. CDR3 amino acids: CASRPGGPTDTQYF. In DNA form, the CDR3 reads TGTGCCAGCAGGCCGGGAGGGCCCACAGATACGCAGTATTTT.

The chain links TRBV6-1 to TRBJ2-2; D may be TRBD2 (5 bases). The germline V gene encodes CDR1 MNHNS and CDR2 SASEGT. This CDR3 spans 21 amino acids. Trimming cost V 0 bases and J 6 bases, with 29 bases left between them. The CDR3 region is CASSEAPDGIMDWRRPGELFF. CDR3 coding DNA: TGTGCCAGCAGTGAAGCGCCGGACGGAATAATGGACTGGAGGAGGCCCGGGGAGCTGTTTTTT.

The chain is built from TRBV29-1 and TRBJ2-3; D is unresolved. Germline assignment: CDR1 SQVTM and CDR2 ANQGSEA. The CDR3 consists of 11 residues. The V and J ends lost 6 bases and 4 bases respectively, with 8 bases between them. The CDR3 bases are TGCAGCGTACAGTTCCCAGATACGCAGTATTTT. This gives the protein CSVQFPDTQYF.

The chain couples TRBV28 to TRBJ2-7; D ambiguous. CDR1 and CDR2 (germline): MDHEN, SYDVKM. The CDR3 is made up of 13 amino acids. The V end was cut by 3 bases, the J end by 1 base, with 7 bases between. The CDR3 is CASSLAASYEQYF. As DNA, the CDR3 is TGTGCCAGCAGTTTGGCAGCATCCTACGAGCAGTACTTC.

The table lists this clone with a few counts. This chain links TRBV5-5 with TRBJ1-1; a weak D match, TRBD1 (6 bases). With 0 bases removed from V and 6 bases from J, the gap between germline ends came to 15 bases. The length of the CDR3 is 15 residues. Germline lookup yields CDR1 SGHKS and CDR2 YYEKEE (reference sequence). The CDR3, as DNA: TGTGCCAGCAGCTTGGGGACCACAGGGTTCGCTGAAGCTTTCTTT. As protein: CASSLGTTGFAEAFF.

The chain couples TRBV6-4 to TRBJ2-1; D is undetermined. V was pared by 4 bases and J by 5 bases, with 12 bases between. The germline CDR1 and CDR2 sequences are MRHNA and SNTAGT. This CDR3 spans 14 amino acids. Here the CDR3 reads CASSAQTHDNEQFF. The CDR3 bases are TGTGCCAGCAGTGCTCAAACGCACGACAATGAGCAGTTCTTC.

The chain has TRBV28 and TRBJ1-2; D not resolved. Deletions cut 2 bases from V and 7 bases from J, with 14 bases between. The V gene's germline CDR1 is MDHEN and CDR2 SYDVKM. The CDR3 covers 14 residues. For the CDR3, the DNA is TGTGCCAGCAGTTTACATCAGTGGGAGGCTGGCTACACCTTC. The encoded protein is CASSLHQWEAGYTF.

The gene calls are TRBV28 and TRBJ1-1, with unresolved D. CDR3 length: 13 amino acids. From germline, CDR1 is MDHEN and CDR2 SYDVKM. Deletions cut 4 bases from V and 5 bases from J, with 11 bases between. The CDR3 sequence is CASSSLPATEAFF. The CDR3 nucleotides read TGTGCCAGCAGTTCGCTTCCTGCGACTGAAGCTTTCTTT.

The chain is built from TRBV29-1 and TRBJ2-1, with TRBD1 matching over 10 bases. V was clipped by 7 bases and J by 3 bases; unmatched bases: 6. Germline CDR1 is SQVTM and CDR2 is ANQGSEA. This CDR3 is 14 amino acids long. CDR3 amino acids: CSAPGTGDYNEQFF. The CDR3 DNA reads TGCAGCGCACCCGGGACAGGGGACTACAATGAGCAGTTCTTC.

The gene calls are TRBV4-1 and TRBJ2-3, with 11 nucleotides matching TRBD2. V was clipped by 4 bases and J by 6 bases; unmatched bases: 12. Germline V gene data show CDR1 as MGHRA and CDR2 as YSYEKL. The CDR3 consists of 17 residues. The CDR3 loop reads CASSPRGVAGGRDTQYF. The DNA of the CDR3 is TGCGCCAGCAGCCCCCGGGGGGTAGCGGGAGGGAGGGATACGCAGTATTTT.

This sequence joins TRBV10-3 and TRBJ2-1, with 9 bases lining up with TRBD2. The CDR3 sequence is 15 residues long. Germline V CDR1 and CDR2: ENHRY, SYGVKD. The V and J ends lost 0 bases and 7 bases, in that order; junction bases with no gene match: 4. The CDR3 DNA is TGTGCCATCAGTGAGTCGGGACTAGCAGAGAATGAGCAGTTCTTC. This codes for CAISESGLAENEQFF.

In its sample, this clone was seen once. The rearrangement joins TRBV3-1 (or the pseudogene TRBV3-2) to TRBJ2-7; 8 bases match TRBD1. In germline, CDR1 is LGHDT, CDR2 YNNKEL (reference sequence). The CDR3 is 15 amino acids. The junction had 8 bases not matched to a gene; V was cut back by 0 bases and J by 7 bases. This chain's CDR3 is CASSQDWQGAGEQYF. As DNA, the CDR3 is TGTGCCAGCAGCCAAGATTGGCAGGGGGCGGGTGAGCAGTACTTC.

The rearrangement links TRBV6-5 to TRBJ2-3, with 7 bases fitting TRBD1. V shed 2 bases, J shed 4 bases, and the junction held 6 bases outside the gene matches. CDR3 length: 15 residues. Germline-derived CDR1 and CDR2 are MNHEY and SVGAGI. The DNA of the CDR3 is TGTGCCAGCAGTTACAGACAGGGTCTGGCAGATACGCAGTATTTT. It is translated as CASSYRQGLADTQYF.

The chain combines TRBV6-2 or TRBV6-3 with TRBJ1-6, with D hard to call. CDR3 length equals 14 residues. The V and J ends lost 0 bases and 14 bases respectively, with 14 bases between them. Germline-derived CDR1 and CDR2 are MNHEY and SVGEGT. The chain's CDR3 is CASSYSFVQRALHF. The CDR3 DNA reads TGTGCCAGCAGTTACTCGTTCGTCCAAAGAGCCCTCCACTTT.

The chain recombines TRBV6-1 with TRBJ2-1; 9 bases match TRBD2. V trimming: 0 bases; J trimming: 6 bases; junction bases outside the gene matches: 6. The CDR3 extends over 16 amino acids. Germline-derived CDR1 and CDR2 are MNHNS and SASEGT. The CDR3 coding sequence is TGTGCCAGCAGTGAAGCGTTGCGACTAGCGGTCAATGAGCAGTTCTTC. Residues: CASSEALRLAVNEQFF.

Worth noting for this clone: A junction end diverges from the germline sequence, so it may reflect a read error. CDR3 in amino acids: CASIKTSGSLHF. CDR3 sequence (DNA): TGTGCCAGCATCAAGACTAGCGGGAGTTTACACTTC. J is TRBJ2-7 and V is TRBV6-5; TRBD2 agrees at 12 bases. The V gene's germline CDR1 is MNHEY and CDR2 SVGAGI. This CDR3 region has 12 residues.

This chain connects TRBV2 to TRBJ2-3; 9 bases line up with TRBD1. CDR3 length: 15 amino acids. Germline lookup yields CDR1 SNHLY and CDR2 FYNNEI. Losses at the gene ends were 9 bases for V and 3 bases for J; bases not matched to a gene: 10. CDR3: CASAMGQGKTDTQYF. CDR3 nucleotides: TGTGCCAGTGCGATGGGACAGGGTAAAACAGATACGCAGTATTTT.

The J gene is TRBJ2-7, the V gene TRBV25-1; the D gene could be TRBD1 or TRBD2 (6 bases each). This CDR3 spans 14 amino acids. Germline V gene data show CDR1 as MGHDK and CDR2 as SYGVNS. Deletions cut 6 bases from V and 2 bases from J, with 14 bases between. CDR3 region: CASRDSLATYEQYF. The DNA of the CDR3 is TGTGCCAGCAGGGACAGCCTAGCGACCTACGAGCAGTACTTC.

J is TRBJ2-5 and V is TRBV5-1; no reliable D call. V lost 5 bases to trimming and J lost 0 bases, with 2 bases between them. CDR1 is SGHRS, CDR2 YFSETQ, per germline. The CDR3 sequence is 11 residues long. The DNA of the CDR3 is TGCGCCAGCAGTTACCAAGAGACCCAGTACTTC. This encodes CASSYQETQYF.

The chain joins TRBV9 to TRBJ2-2; TRBD2 aligns across 10 bases. Germline-derived CDR1 and CDR2 are SGDLS and YYNGEE. The trim removed 4 bases at V and 4 bases at J, leaving 4 bases unmatched. The CDR3 covers 15 residues. CDR3 region: CASSLSSGSTGELFF. For the CDR3, the DNA is TGTGCCAGCAGCCTTTCTAGCGGGAGCACCGGGGAGCTGTTTTTT. The variable domain in full, completed from reference TRBV9 and TRBJ2-2, reads DSGVTQTPKHLITATGQRVTLRCSPRSGDLSVYWYQQSLDQGLQFLIQYYNGEERAKGNILERFSAQQFPDLHSELNLSSLELGDSALYFCASSLSSGSTGELFFGEGSRLTVL.